One sample yielded the 2 T cell receptor beta chains listed below, sequenced in a study of human T cells and chemical hapten exposure. TCRdb re-analysed the RACE reads in MiXCR, keeping a single row per CDR3 protein. The repertoire holds over 85,000 distinct CDR3 sequences, with roughly 12% as singletons. Time point indicated: patch test 1, 2 weeks after DPC sensitization. The treatment was: therapeutic diphenylcyclopropenone sensitization with weekly scalp DPC. This sample comprised whole blood, obtained in connection with sensitization to the hapten diphenylcyclopropenone (DPC). The receptors stem from a woman aged 40 to 55 with alopecia areata. Some clones in this sample may be carry-over from other donors' samples.

The V and J genes are TRBV18 and TRBJ2-2, with D perhaps matching TRBD1 (6 bases). The CDR3 runs to 16 residues. Germline V gene lookup returns CDR1 KGHSH and CDR2 LQKENI. The V end lost 3 bases, the J end lost 0 bases, and 11 bases lay between the germline ends. CDR3: CASSPDRSPNTGELFF. The CDR3 DNA sequence: TGTGCCAGCTCACCCGACAGGTCACCGAACACCGGGGAGCTGTTTTTT.

The chain has TRBV29-1 and TRBJ2-3; possibly TRBD1 for D (6 bases). The V gene's germline CDR1 is SQVTM and CDR2 ANQGSEA. This CDR3 comprises 13 residues. Trimming left V 7 bases short and J 5 bases short, with 16 bases between. CDR3 nucleotides: TGCAGCGAAGGGACACCGACCGGAGATACGCAGTATTTT. Protein product: CSEGTPTGDTQYF.